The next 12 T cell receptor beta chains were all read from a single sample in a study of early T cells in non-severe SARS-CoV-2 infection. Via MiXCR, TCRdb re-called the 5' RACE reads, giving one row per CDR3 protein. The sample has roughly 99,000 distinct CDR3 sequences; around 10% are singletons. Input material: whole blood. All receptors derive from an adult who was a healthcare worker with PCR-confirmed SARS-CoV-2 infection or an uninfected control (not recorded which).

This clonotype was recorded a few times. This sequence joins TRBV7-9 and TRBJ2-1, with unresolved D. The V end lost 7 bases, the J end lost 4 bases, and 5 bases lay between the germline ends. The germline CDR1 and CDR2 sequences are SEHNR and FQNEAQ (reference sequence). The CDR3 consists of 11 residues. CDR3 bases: TGTGCCAGCAACCCATACAATGAGCAGTTCTTC. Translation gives CASNPYNEQFF.

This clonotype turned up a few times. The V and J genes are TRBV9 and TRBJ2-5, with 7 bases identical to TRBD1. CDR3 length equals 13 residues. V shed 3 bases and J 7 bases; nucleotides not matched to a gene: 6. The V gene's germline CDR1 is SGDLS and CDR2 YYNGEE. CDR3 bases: TGTGCCAGCAGCGGTGGACAGGAAGGGACCCAGTACTTC. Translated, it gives CASSGGQEGTQYF.

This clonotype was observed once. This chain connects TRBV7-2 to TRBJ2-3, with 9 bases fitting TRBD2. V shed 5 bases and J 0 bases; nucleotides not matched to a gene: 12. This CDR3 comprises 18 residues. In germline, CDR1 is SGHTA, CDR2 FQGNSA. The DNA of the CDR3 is TGTGCCAGCAGCCCACGCTCCGGACTAGCGTTGAGCACAGATACGCAGTATTTT. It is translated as CASSPRSGLALSTDTQYF.

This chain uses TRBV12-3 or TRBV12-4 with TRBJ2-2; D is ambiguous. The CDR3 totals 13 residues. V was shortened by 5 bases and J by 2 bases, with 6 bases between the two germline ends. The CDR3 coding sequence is TGTGCCAGCAGTCCAACAAACACCGGGGAGCTGTTTTTT. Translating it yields CASSPTNTGELFF.

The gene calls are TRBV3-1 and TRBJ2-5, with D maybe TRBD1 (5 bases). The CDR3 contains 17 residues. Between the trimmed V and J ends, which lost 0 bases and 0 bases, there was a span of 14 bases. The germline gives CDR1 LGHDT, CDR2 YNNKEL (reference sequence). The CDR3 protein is CASSQEFRAGYQETQYF. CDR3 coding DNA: TGTGCCAGCAGCCAAGAATTCAGGGCAGGGTACCAAGAGACCCAGTACTTC.

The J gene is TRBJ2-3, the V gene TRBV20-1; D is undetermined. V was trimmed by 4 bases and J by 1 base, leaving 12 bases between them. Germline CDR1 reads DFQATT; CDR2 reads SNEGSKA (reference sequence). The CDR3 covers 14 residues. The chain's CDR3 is CSATDPRGTDTQYF. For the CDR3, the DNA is TGCAGTGCTACAGACCCCCGTGGCACAGATACGCAGTATTTT.

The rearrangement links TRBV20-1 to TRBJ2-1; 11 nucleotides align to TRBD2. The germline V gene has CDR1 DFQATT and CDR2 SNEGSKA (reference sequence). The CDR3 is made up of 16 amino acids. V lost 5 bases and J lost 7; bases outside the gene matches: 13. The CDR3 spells CSAGNTLAGVSNEQFF. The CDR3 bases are TGCAGTGCTGGGAACACACTAGCGGGAGTGTCGAATGAGCAGTTCTTC.

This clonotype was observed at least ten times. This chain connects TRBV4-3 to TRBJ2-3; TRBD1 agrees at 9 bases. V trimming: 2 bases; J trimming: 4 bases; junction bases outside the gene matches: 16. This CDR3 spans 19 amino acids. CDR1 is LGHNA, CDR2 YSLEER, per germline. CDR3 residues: CASSQSPTGGEKVPDTQYF. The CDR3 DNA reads TGCGCCAGCAGCCAAAGTCCCACAGGGGGCGAAAAAGTTCCAGATACGCAGTATTTT.

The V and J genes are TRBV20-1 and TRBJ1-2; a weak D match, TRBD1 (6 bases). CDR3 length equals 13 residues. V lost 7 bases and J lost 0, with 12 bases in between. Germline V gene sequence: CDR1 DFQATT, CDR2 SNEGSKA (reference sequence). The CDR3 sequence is CSVWQGTNYGYTF. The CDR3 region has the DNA TGCAGTGTGTGGCAGGGGACTAACTATGGCTACACCTTC.

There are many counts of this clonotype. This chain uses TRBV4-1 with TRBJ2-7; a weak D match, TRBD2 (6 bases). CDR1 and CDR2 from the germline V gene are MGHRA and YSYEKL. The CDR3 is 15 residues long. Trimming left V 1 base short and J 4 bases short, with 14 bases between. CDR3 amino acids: CASSQVGGAVYEQYF. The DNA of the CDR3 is TGCGCCAGCAGCCAAGTCGGGGGAGCTGTTTACGAGCAGTACTTC.

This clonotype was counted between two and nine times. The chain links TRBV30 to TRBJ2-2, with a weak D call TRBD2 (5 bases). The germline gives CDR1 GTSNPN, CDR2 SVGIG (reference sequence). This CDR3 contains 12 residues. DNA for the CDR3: TGTGCGCTGGGAGCGAGGACCGGGGAGCTGTTTTTT. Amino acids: CALGARTGELFF.

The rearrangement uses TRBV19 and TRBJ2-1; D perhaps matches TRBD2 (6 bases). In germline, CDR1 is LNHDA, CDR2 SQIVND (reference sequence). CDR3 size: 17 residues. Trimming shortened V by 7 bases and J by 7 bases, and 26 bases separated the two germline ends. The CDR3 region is CASKDSGIRNGANEQFF. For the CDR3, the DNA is TGTGCCAGTAAGGATAGCGGAATAAGGAACGGTGCGAATGAGCAGTTCTTC.